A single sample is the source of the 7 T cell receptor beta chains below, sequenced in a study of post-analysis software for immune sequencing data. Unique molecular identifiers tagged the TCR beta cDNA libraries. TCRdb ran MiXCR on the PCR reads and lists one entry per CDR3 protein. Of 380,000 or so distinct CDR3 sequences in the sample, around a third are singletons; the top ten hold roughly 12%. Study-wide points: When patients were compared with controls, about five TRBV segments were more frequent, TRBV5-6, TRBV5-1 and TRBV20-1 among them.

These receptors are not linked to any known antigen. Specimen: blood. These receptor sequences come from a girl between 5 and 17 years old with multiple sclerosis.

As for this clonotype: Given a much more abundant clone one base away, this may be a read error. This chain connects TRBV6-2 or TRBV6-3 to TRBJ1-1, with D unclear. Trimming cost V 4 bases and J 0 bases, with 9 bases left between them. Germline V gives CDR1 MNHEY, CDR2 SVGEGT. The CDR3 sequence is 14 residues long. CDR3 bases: TGTGCCAGCAGTTTCGAGACGGTGAACACTGAAGCTTTCTTT. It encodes CASSFETVNTEAFF.

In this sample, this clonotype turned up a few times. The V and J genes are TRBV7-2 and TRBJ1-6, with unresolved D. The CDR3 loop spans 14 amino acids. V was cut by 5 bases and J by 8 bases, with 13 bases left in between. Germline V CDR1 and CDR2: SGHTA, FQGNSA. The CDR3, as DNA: TGTGCCAGCAGCGTAGAGACGTCCTATTCACCCCTCCACTTT. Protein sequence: CASSVETSYSPLHF.

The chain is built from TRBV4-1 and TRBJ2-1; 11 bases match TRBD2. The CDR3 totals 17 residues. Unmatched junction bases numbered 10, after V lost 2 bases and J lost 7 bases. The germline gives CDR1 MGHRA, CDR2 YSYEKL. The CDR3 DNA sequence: TGCGCCAGCAGCCAAATGCCCCCGGGACTAGCGGAGAATGAGCAGTTCTTC. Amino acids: CASSQMPPGLAENEQFF.

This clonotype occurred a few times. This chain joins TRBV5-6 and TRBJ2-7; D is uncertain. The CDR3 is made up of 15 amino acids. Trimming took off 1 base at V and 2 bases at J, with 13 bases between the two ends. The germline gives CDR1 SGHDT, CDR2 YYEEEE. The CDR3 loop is CASSLFLGSTYEQYF. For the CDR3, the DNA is TGTGCCAGCAGCTTGTTTTTGGGATCCACCTACGAGCAGTACTTC.

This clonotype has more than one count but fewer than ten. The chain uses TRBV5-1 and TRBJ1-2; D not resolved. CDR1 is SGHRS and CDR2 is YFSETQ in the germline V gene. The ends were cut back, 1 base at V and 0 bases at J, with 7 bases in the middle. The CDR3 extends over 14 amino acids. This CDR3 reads CASSLTATNYGYTF. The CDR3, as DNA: TGCGCCAGCAGCTTGACAGCAACTAACTATGGCTACACCTTC. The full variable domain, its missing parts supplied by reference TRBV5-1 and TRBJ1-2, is KAGVTQTPRYLIKTRGQQVTLSCSPISGHRSVSWYQQTPGQGLQFLFEYFSETQRNKGNFPGRFSGRQFSNSRSEMNVSTLELGDSALYLCASSLTATNYGYTFGSGTRLTVV.

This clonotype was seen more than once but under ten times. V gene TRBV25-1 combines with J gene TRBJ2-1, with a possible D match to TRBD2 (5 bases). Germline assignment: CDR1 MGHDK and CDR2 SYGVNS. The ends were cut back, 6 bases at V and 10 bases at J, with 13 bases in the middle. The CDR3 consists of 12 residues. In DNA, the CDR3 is TGTGCCAGCAGCGGCACTTCGGGGGAGCAGTTCTTC. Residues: CASSGTSGEQFF.

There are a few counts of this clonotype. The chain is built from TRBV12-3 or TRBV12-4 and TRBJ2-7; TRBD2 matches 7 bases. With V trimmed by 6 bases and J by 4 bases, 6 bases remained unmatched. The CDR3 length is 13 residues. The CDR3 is CASSPGREYEQYF. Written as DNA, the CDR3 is TGTGCCAGCAGCCCTGGGAGGGAGTACGAGCAGTACTTC.